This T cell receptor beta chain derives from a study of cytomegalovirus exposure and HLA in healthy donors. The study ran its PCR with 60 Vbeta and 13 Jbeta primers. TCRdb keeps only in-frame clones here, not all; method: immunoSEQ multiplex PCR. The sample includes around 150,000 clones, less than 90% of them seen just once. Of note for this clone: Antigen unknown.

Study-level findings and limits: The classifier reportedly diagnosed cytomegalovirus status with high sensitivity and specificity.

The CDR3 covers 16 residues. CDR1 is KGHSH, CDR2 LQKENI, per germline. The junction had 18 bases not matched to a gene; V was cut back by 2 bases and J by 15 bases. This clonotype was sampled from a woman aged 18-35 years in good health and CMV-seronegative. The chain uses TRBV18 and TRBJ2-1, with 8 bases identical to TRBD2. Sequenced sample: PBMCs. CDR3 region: CASSPSGRARLAPRFF. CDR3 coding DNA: TGTGCCAGCTCACCAAGCGGGAGAGCCCGTCTGGCCCCGCGGTTCTTC. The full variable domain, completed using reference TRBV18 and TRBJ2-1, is NAGVMQNPRHLVRRRGQEARLRCSPMKGHSHVYWYRQLPEEGLKFMVYLQKENIIDESGMPKERFSAEFPKEGPSILRIQQVVRGDSAAYFCASSPSGRARLAPRFFGPGTRLTVL.